This T cell receptor beta chain was recorded in a study of radiotherapy plus CTLA-4 blockade in lung cancer. Those with chemo-refractory metastatic non-small-cell lung cancer were treated with focal radiation combined with CTLA-4 blockade using ipilimumab. On this clone: Antigen specificity is unknown.

The method was immunoSEQ multiplex PCR; TCRdb's version includes in-frame clones alone and lacks a portion of them. Of roughly 100,000 clones listed, more than 75% were seen once; the top ten hold 2% to 3%. The CDR3 consists of 15 residues. The V segment lost 1 base and the J segment 9 bases; nucleotides outside the gene matches: 11. Germline V lookup: CDR1 MGHRA, CDR2 YSYEKL. Study conclusions and caveats: Among blood TCR repertoires after radiotherapy plus ipilimumab, tumor-derived clones expanded. Reportedly, early blood T cell clone dynamics best predicted response, with interferon-beta.

Sequencing was performed on peripheral blood, taken from a patient treated with radiotherapy plus ipilimumab. The chain employs TRBV4-1 and TRBJ2-5; 7 positions agree with TRBD2. The receptor was isolated from a human donor with non-small cell lung cancer that progressed on radiotherapy plus ipilimumab. Some clones in this sample may be carry-over from other donors' samples. CDR3: CASSQVFVGGEAQYF. CDR3 nucleotide sequence: TGCGCCAGCAGCCAAGTTTTTGTGGGGGGGGAGGCCCAGTACTTC.